This entry lists 27 T cell receptor beta chains sequenced from one sample in a study of Ad26.COV2.S vaccination and SARS-CoV-2 variants. Using immunoSEQ multiplex PCR, the repertoire was profiled, and TCRdb retains in-frame clones only, with some absent. The sample lists some 250,000 clones, 88% occurring once. Described treatment: about 20 received Ad26.COV2.S at low or high dose, single or two shots; about 5 received placebo; per-sample allocation not given. Samples analyzed were those drawn on day 63 after the first vaccine or placebo injection. This material consisted of peripheral blood, taken in a trial of Ad26.COV2.S vaccine versus placebo. The receptors shown here come from a person aged 18-60 years who received the Ad26.COV2.S COVID-19 vaccine or a placebo.

The chain has TRBV5-1 and TRBJ1-1; maybe TRBD1 (5 bases). The CDR3 extends over 14 amino acids. V lost 1 base to trimming and J lost 5 bases, with 12 bases between them. Germline-derived CDR1 and CDR2 are SGHRS and YFSETQ. DNA for the CDR3: TGCGCCAGCAGCTTGATTGGGGGGATGACTGAAGCTTTCTTT. It codes for CASSLIGGMTEAFF.

The V call is TRBV28, the J call TRBJ2-5, with D maybe TRBD2 (5 bases). Trimming stripped 4 bases from V and 7 bases from J, with 22 bases between. From germline, CDR1 is MDHEN and CDR2 SYDVKM. There are 16 residues in the CDR3. Here the CDR3 reads CASSSSRLDGAGTQYF. CDR3 bases: TGTGCCAGCAGTTCTAGCCGTTTGGACGGCGCGGGGACCCAGTACTTC.

This clone was seen only once. This chain uses TRBV11-2 with TRBJ2-3; 16 bases map to TRBD2. Germline V gene data show CDR1 as SGHAT and CDR2 as FQNNGV. This CDR3 has 16 residues. With 4 bases clipped from V and 7 bases from J, the junction kept 5 bases outside the gene matches. In DNA, the CDR3 is TGTGCCAGCAGCTCGGGACTAGCGGGGGGGCGCCATACGCAGTATTTT. This gives the protein CASSSGLAGGRHTQYF.

Only one count was recorded for this clone. The rearrangement links TRBV28 to TRBJ2-7, with 7 bases fitting TRBD1. CDR3 length equals 13 residues. Trimming removed 6 bases from V and 2 bases from J; junction bases left unmatched: 4. Looked up from germline, CDR1 is MDHEN and CDR2 is SYDVKM. The DNA for the CDR3 is TGTGCCAGCAGAGCGACAGGGCCCTACGAGCAGTACTTC. Amino acid sequence: CASRATGPYEQYF.

V and J are TRBV7-8 and TRBJ2-3; D might be TRBD1 or TRBD2, each matching 5 bases. Germline V CDR1 and CDR2: SGHVS, FQNEAQ. The CDR3 extends over 12 amino acids. V gave up 3 bases and J gave up 5 bases, with 6 bases separating them. The CDR3 DNA is TGTGCCAGCAGCTTGGGGGAAGATACGCAGTATTTT. Its protein is CASSLGEDTQYF. The full variable domain, in which reference TRBV7-8 and TRBJ2-3 provide the parts outside the CDR3, is GAGVSQSPRYKVAKRGQDVALRCDPISGHVSLFWYQQALGQGPEFLTYFQNEAQLDKSGLPSDRFFAERPEGSVSTLKIQRTQQEDSAVYLCASSLGEDTQYFGPGTRLTVL.

The chain combines TRBV5-1 with TRBJ2-1; D is unclear. The CDR3 runs 15 residues. In germline, CDR1 is SGHRS, CDR2 YFSETQ. V shed 3 bases and J shed 0 bases, with 10 bases lying between them. CDR3 nucleotide sequence: TGCGCCAGCAGCTCTCATGGCAGCTCCTACAATGAGCAGTTCTTC. Translated: CASSSHGSSYNEQFF.

The J gene is TRBJ2-7, the V gene TRBV30, with D uncertain. CDR1 is GTSNPN, CDR2 SVGIG, per germline (reference sequence). CDR3 length: 13 residues. V lost 2 bases and J 4 bases, leaving 12 bases between the germline ends. The CDR3 here is CAWSLGISYEQYF. The CDR3 coding sequence is TGTGCCTGGAGTCTAGGTATCTCGTACGAGCAGTACTTC.

This chain links TRBV19 with TRBJ1-5, with D unresolved. CDR3 length: 15 residues. V lost 6 bases and J lost 3, with 15 bases in between. Per the germline V gene, CDR1 is LNHDA and CDR2 is SQIVND (reference sequence). CDR3 region: CASREPGRLNQPQHF. In nucleotides, the CDR3 is TGTGCCAGTAGAGAGCCCGGGAGACTCAATCAGCCCCAGCATTTT. Together with reference TRBV19 and TRBJ1-5, the CDR3 gives the full variable domain: DGGITQSPKYLFRKEGQNVTLSCEQNLNHDAMYWYRQDPGQGLRLIYYSQIVNDFQKGDIAEGYSVSREKKESFPLTVTSAQKNPTAFYLCASREPGRLNQPQHFGDGTRLSIL.

The CDR3 loop reads CASLRPAYGYTF. CDR3 DNA sequence: TGTGCCAGCCTCCGTCCGGCATATGGCTACACCTTC. V gene TRBV19 combines with J gene TRBJ1-2; D uncertain. The germline CDR1 and CDR2 sequences are LNHDA and SQIVND (reference sequence). The V gene lost 9 bases and the J gene lost 5 bases, with 13 bases spanning the gap. This CDR3 is 12 amino acids long.

The chain is built from TRBV18 and TRBJ2-3, with TRBD2 matching 12 bases. The CDR3 covers 15 residues. V shed 6 bases and J 5 bases; nucleotides not matched to a gene: 6. CDR1 is KGHSH and CDR2 is LQKENI in the germline V gene. The CDR3 protein is CASSPTSGRLDTQYF. The CDR3 nucleotides are TGTGCCAGCTCCCCGACTAGCGGGAGATTAGATACGCAGTATTTT.

This chain links TRBV10-3 with TRBJ2-1; no definite D call. This CDR3 contains 12 residues. V was trimmed by 2 bases and J by 6 bases, leaving 5 bases between them. Germline V gene lookup returns CDR1 ENHRY and CDR2 SYGVKD. The CDR3 reads CAISERPNEQFF. CDR3 sequence (DNA): TGTGCCATCAGTGAGCGGCCCAATGAGCAGTTCTTC.

This clone occurred a few times. The chain is built from TRBV19 and TRBJ2-2; 7 bases are a match to TRBD1. Unmatched junction bases numbered 9, after V lost 2 bases and J lost 6 bases. Per the germline V gene, CDR1 is LNHDA and CDR2 is SQIVND (reference sequence). The CDR3 has 16 amino acids. CDR3 DNA sequence: TGTGCCAGTAGTATACGACAGGGTGGAAATGCCGGGGAGCTGTTTTTT. Translating it yields CASSIRQGGNAGELFF.

This chain links TRBV28 with TRBJ2-7, with D unclear. Germline V CDR1 and CDR2: MDHEN, SYDVKM. V shed 2 bases and J shed 8 bases, with 13 bases lying between them. CDR3 length: 13 amino acids. The CDR3 region is CASSLRAARKQYF. The CDR3 nucleotides are TGTGCCAGCAGTTTAAGGGCAGCGAGGAAGCAGTACTTC.

The chain is built from TRBV9 and TRBJ1-1, with a weak D call TRBD1 (5 bases). The V and J ends lost 3 bases and 4 bases respectively, with 13 bases between them. This CDR3 has 14 residues. CDR1 and CDR2 (germline): SGDLS, YYNGEE. This chain's CDR3 is CASSAGGGPTEAFF. CDR3 DNA: TGTGCCAGCAGCGCCGGGGGAGGTCCCACTGAAGCTTTCTTT.

The chain employs TRBV3-1 (or the pseudogene TRBV3-2) and TRBJ1-6, with 9 positions matching TRBD1. Germline CDR1 LGHDT, CDR2 YNNKEL (reference sequence). With 4 bases clipped from V and 10 bases from J, the junction kept 2 bases outside the gene matches. The CDR3 has 13 residues. In DNA form, the CDR3 reads TGTGCCAGCAGCCCGGACAGGGGCTCACCCCTCCACTTT. It specifies CASSPDRGSPLHF.

The chain links TRBV7-9 to TRBJ2-3; D gene unclear. This CDR3 contains 13 residues. CDR1 is SEHNR and CDR2 is FQNEAQ in the germline V gene (reference sequence). Between the trimmed V and J ends, which lost 2 bases and 6 bases, there was a span of 9 bases. This CDR3 reads CASSLTPVDTQYF. CDR3 DNA sequence: TGTGCCAGCAGCTTAACCCCCGTGGATACGCAGTATTTT.

This chain connects TRBV13 to TRBJ2-1; D possibly corresponds to TRBD1 (6 bases). The CDR3 consists of 16 residues. The germline V and J ends were trimmed by 5 bases and 0 bases, with 14 bases remaining between them. From germline, CDR1 is PRHDT and CDR2 FYEKMQ (reference sequence). The CDR3: CASSPDRLISYNEQFF. The CDR3 bases are TGTGCCAGCAGCCCCGACAGGCTGATCTCCTACAATGAGCAGTTCTTC.

This chain links TRBV19 with TRBJ2-7; no clear D gene. Germline CDR1 is LNHDA and CDR2 is SQIVND (reference sequence). The CDR3 loop spans 11 amino acids. V was trimmed by 11 bases and J by 4 bases, leaving 12 bases between them. CDR3 nucleotides: TGTGCCTCCACCGACGGTTACGAGCAGTACTTC. Translated, it gives CASTDGYEQYF.

CDR3 residues: CASRAGLAQPQETQYF. CDR3 nucleotides: TGTGCCAGCAGGGCCGGACTCGCACAGCCTCAAGAGACCCAGTACTTC. This chain uses TRBV2 with TRBJ2-5; TRBD2 might be the D (5 bases). This CDR3 is built from 16 residues. Germline V gives CDR1 SNHLY, CDR2 FYNNEI. V was trimmed by 6 bases and J by 2 bases, leaving 19 bases between them.

J is TRBJ2-3 and V is TRBV6-6; the match to TRBD2 covers 7 bases. Unmatched junction bases numbered 8, after V lost 6 bases and J lost 2 bases. Germline CDR1 and CDR2: MNHNY and SVGAGI (reference sequence). The CDR3 is 15 amino acids. CDR3 amino acids: CASSPGLEPTDTQYF. In nucleotides, the CDR3 is TGTGCCAGCAGCCCCGGACTAGAACCCACAGATACGCAGTATTTT.

The rearrangement joins TRBV7-3 to TRBJ2-2; D is perhaps TRBD2 (6 bases). The CDR3 contains 14 residues. Germline V gene lookup returns CDR1 SGHTA and CDR2 FQGTGA. V lost 4 bases, J lost 6 bases, and 12 bases lay in between. CDR3 coding DNA: TGTGCCAGCAGCTCCGGGAGCCATTCCGGGGAGCTGTTTTTT. This encodes CASSSGSHSGELFF.

Details on this clone: At one boundary the junction diverges from the germline segment, which might be a read error. The CDR3 loop is CASLGLAGVKETQYF. CDR3 nucleotides: TGTGCCAGCCTCGGACTAGCGGGAGTGAAAGAGACGCAGTACTTC. The chain links TRBV7-9 to TRBJ2-5; 13 bases align to TRBD2. Germline V gives CDR1 SEHNR, CDR2 FQNEAQ (reference sequence). This CDR3 contains 15 residues.

The gene calls are TRBV5-1 and TRBJ2-1, with TRBD1 identical over 9 bases. Germline trimming cut 1 base from V and 6 bases from J; bases unmatched to any gene: 20. The CDR3 spans 20 residues. Germline values: CDR1 SGHRS, CDR2 YFSETQ. The CDR3 spells CASSLTITGTGLSGRNEQFF. As DNA, the CDR3 is TGCGCCAGCAGCTTGACCATAACCGGGACAGGGTTAAGCGGACGCAATGAGCAGTTCTTC.

The chain joins TRBV6-5 to TRBJ2-7; the D is unclear. V dropped 0 bases and J dropped 2 bases, with 14 bases sitting between them. The CDR3 runs 16 residues. Germline CDR1 is MNHEY and CDR2 is SVGAGI. CDR3 region: CASSYSKPRITYEQYF. CDR3 nucleotide sequence: TGTGCCAGCAGTTACTCGAAGCCCAGGATTACCTACGAGCAGTACTTC.

The gene calls are TRBV11-2 and TRBJ2-7, with D maybe TRBD2 (5 bases). This CDR3 has 18 residues. The V end was cut by 6 bases, the J end by 3 bases, with 27 bases between. Germline values: CDR1 SGHAT, CDR2 FQNNGV. In nucleotides, the CDR3 is TGTGCCAGCAGACCCATGGGAGTCACTTATCAGTCCCACTACGAGCAGTACTTC. This gives the protein CASRPMGVTYQSHYEQYF.

The chain couples TRBV12-3 or TRBV12-4 to TRBJ1-3, with D hard to call. V lost 7 bases and J lost 0, with 4 bases in between. CDR3 length: 12 residues. This CDR3 reads CASIPSGNTIYF. The CDR3 nucleotides read TGTGCCAGCATCCCCTCTGGAAACACCATATATTTT.

The V call is TRBV30, the J call TRBJ2-6; D remains unclear. The CDR3 consists of 12 residues. Germline V lookup: CDR1 GTSNPN, CDR2 SVGIG (reference sequence). V was cut by 8 bases and J by 1 base, with 6 bases left in between. CDR3 DNA sequence: TGTGCCCAGTGGTCTGGGGCCAACGTCCTGACTTTC. Translating it yields CAQWSGANVLTF.